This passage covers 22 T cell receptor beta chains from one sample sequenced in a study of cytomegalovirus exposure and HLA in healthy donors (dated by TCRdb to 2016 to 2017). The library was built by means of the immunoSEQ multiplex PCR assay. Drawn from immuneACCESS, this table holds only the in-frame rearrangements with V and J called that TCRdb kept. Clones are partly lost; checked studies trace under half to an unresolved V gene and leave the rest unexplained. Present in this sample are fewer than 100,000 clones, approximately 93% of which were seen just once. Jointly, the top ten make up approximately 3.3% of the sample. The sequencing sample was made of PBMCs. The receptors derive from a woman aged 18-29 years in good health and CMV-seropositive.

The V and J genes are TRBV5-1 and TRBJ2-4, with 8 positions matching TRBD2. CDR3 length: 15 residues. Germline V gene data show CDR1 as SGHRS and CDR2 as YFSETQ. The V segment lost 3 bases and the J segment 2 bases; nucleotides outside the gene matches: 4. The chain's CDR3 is CASSSGGVSKNIQYF. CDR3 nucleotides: TGCGCCAGCAGCTCCGGGGGGGTGTCCAAAAACATTCAGTACTTC.

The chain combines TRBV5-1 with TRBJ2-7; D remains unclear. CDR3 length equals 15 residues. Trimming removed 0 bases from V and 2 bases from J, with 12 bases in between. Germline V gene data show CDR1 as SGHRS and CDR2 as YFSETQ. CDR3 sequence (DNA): TGCGCCAGCAGCTTGGGAGTCAGAGAGGCCTACGAGCAGTACTTC. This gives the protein CASSLGVREAYEQYF.

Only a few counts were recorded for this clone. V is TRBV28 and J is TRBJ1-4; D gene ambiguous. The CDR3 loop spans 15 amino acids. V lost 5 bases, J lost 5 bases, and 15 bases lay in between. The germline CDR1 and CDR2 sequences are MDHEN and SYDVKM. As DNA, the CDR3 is TGTGCCAGCAGTCCCGCCTGGGGAGTAAATGAAAAACTGTTTTTT. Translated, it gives CASSPAWGVNEKLFF.

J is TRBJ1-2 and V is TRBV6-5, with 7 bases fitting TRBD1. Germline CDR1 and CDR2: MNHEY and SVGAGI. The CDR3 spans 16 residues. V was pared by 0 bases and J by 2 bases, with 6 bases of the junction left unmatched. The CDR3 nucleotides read TGTGCCAGCAGTTACTCGAAGGGGGCCTCAAACTATGGCTACACCTTC. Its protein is CASSYSKGASNYGYTF.

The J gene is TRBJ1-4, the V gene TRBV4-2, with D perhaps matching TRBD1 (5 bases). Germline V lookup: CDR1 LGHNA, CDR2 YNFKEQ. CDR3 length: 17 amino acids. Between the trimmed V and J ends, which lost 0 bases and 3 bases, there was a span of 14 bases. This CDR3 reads CASSQDWWGAANEKLFF. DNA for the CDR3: TGTGCCAGCAGCCAAGATTGGTGGGGCGCGGCTAATGAAAAACTGTTTTTT.

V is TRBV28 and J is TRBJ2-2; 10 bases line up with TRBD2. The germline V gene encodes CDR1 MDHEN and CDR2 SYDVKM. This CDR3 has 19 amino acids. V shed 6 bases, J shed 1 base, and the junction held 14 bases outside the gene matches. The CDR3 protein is CASSPLGTRTSGNTGELFF. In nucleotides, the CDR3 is TGTGCCAGCAGCCCGTTGGGGACTCGGACTAGCGGGAACACCGGGGAGCTGTTTTTT.

CDR3 sequence reads: CASSVAGLGTDTQYF. The CDR3 region has the DNA TGTGCCAGCAGCGTAGCCGGACTTGGCACAGATACGCAGTATTTT. The rearrangement uses TRBV9 and TRBJ2-3; tentative D call: TRBD2 (5 bases). Germline CDR1 is SGDLS and CDR2 is YYNGEE. This CDR3 spans 15 amino acids. The ends were cut back, 0 bases at V and 1 base at J, with 9 bases in the middle.

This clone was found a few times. The CDR3 bases are TGTGCCAGCAGCGCACTAGCGGACGGGGAGCTGTTTTTT. Its protein product is CASSALADGELFF. The V call is TRBV7-8, the J call TRBJ2-2, with 8 bases fitting TRBD2. V shed 5 bases and J 7 bases; nucleotides not matched to a gene: 3. This CDR3 is 13 amino acids long. The germline CDR1 and CDR2 sequences are SGHVS and FQNEAQ.

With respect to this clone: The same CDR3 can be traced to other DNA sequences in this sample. This chain's CDR3 is CASSLGSGLYNEQFF. The CDR3 region has the DNA TGTGCCAGCAGCTTAGGTAGCGGGCTTTACAATGAGCAGTTCTTC. This sequence joins TRBV7-2 and TRBJ2-1, with 7 bases matching TRBD2. J was trimmed by 4 bases and V by 1 base; bases with no gene match: 4. The CDR3 loop spans 15 amino acids. Germline loops: CDR1 SGHTA, CDR2 FQGNSA.

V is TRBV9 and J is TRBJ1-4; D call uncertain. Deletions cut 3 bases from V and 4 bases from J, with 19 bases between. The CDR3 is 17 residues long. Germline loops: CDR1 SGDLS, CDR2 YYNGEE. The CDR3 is CASSDNFGLLDNEKLFF. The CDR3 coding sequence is TGTGCCAGCAGCGACAACTTTGGACTCCTTGATAATGAAAAACTGTTTTTT.

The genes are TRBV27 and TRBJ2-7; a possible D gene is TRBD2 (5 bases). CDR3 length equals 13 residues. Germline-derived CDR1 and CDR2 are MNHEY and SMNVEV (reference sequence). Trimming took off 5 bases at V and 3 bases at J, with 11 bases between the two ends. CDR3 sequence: CASSPNAGYEQYF. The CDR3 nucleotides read TGTGCCAGCAGTCCAAATGCGGGCTACGAGCAGTACTTC.

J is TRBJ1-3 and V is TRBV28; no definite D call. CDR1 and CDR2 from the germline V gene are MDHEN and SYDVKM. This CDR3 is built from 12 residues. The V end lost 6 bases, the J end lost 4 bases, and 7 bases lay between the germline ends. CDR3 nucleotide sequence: TGTGCCAGCAGCAGGTCAGGAAACACCATATATTTT. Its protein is CASSRSGNTIYF.

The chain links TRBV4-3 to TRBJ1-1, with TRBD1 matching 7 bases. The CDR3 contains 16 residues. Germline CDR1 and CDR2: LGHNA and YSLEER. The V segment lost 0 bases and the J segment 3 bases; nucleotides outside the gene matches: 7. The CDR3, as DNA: TGCGCCAGCAGCCAAGATCGGCCCAGGGGGGACACTGAAGCTTTCTTT. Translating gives CASSQDRPRGDTEAFF.

CDR3 protein: CASSLEAGASGYTF. The CDR3, as DNA: TGTGCCAGCAGCTTAGAGGCAGGGGCAAGTGGCTACACCTTC. This chain connects TRBV11-2 to TRBJ1-2; perhaps TRBD1 as D (6 bases). The germline CDR1 and CDR2 sequences are SGHAT and FQNNGV. Deletions cut 0 bases from V and 7 bases from J, with 12 bases between. There are 14 residues in the CDR3.

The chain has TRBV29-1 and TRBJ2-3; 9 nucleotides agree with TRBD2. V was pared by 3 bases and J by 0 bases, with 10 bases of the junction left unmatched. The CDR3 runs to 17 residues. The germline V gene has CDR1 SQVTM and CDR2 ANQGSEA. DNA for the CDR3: TGCAGCGTTGAGGGCCTAGCGGGGTCCGCTAGCACAGATACGCAGTATTTT. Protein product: CSVEGLAGSASTDTQYF.

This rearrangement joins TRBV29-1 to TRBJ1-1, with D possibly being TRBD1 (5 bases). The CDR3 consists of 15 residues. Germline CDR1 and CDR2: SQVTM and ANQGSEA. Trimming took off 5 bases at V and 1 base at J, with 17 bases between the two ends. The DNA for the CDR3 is TGCAGCGTTTTTCAGGACCCGGGGGAGAACACTGAAGCTTTCTTT. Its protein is CSVFQDPGENTEAFF.

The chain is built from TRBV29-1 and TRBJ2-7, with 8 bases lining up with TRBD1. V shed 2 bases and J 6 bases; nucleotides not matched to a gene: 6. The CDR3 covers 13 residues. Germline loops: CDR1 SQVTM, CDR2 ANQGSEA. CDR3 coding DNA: TGCAGCGTTGAACCCCAGGGGGCCCGCGAGCAGTACTTC. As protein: CSVEPQGAREQYF.

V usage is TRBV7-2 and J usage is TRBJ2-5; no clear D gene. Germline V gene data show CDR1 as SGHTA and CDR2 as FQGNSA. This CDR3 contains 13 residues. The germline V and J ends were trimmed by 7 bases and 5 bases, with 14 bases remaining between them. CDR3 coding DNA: TGTGCCAGCACCCTAGGAGTTCGCGAGACCCAGTACTTC. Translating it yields CASTLGVRETQYF.

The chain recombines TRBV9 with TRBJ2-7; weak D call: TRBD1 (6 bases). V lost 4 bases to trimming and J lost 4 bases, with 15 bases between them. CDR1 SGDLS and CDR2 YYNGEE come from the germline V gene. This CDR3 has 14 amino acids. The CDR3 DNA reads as TGTGCCAGCAGCCAGGGGCAGGATATTTACGAGCAGTACTTC. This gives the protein CASSQGQDIYEQYF.

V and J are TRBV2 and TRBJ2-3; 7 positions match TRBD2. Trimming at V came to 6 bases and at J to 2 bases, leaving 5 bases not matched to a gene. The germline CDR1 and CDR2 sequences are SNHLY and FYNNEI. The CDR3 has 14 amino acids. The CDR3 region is CASSPSGNTDTQYF. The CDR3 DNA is TGTGCCAGCAGCCCTAGCGGAAACACAGATACGCAGTATTTT.

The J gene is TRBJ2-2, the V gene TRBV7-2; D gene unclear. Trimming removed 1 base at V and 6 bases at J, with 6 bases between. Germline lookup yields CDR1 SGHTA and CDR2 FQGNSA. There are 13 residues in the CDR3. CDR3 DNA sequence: TGTGCCAGCAGCTTAGTCGGTTCCGGGGAGCTGTTTTTT. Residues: CASSLVGSGELFF.

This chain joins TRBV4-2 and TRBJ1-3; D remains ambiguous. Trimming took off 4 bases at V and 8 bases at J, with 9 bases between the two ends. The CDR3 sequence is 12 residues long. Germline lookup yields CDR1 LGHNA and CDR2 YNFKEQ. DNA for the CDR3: TGTGCCAGCAGCCCTCTCGGAGACACCATATATTTT. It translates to CASSPLGDTIYF.